Listed below are T cell receptor beta chains from one sample, sequenced in a study of cytomegalovirus exposure and HLA in healthy donors. Profiled with immunoSEQ multiplex PCR; TCRdb holds only in-frame clones, not every one. The sample yields a few hundred thousand clones, about 80% seen once. The sample comprised PBMCs. These receptors came from a woman aged 25 to 39 in good health and CMV-seronegative. The CDR3 runs from the conserved cysteine through the conserved F or W. Each record gives: clone size, V gene, J gene, D gene, CDR3 DNA, CDR3 protein. D genes are given only for firm matches. The size of a clone is reported for some rows only, either as once, few or many, or as a class for expanded clones.

-	TRBV5-1	TRBJ2-7	TRBD2	TGCGCCAGCACGCGACTAGCGGGATCGTACGAGCAGTACTTC	CASTRLAGSYEQYF
-	TRBV27	TRBJ1-5	-	TGTGCCAGCAGTTTTTTAAGCAATCAGCCCCAGCATTTT	CASSFLSNQPQHF
few	TRBV27	TRBJ1-1	-	TGTGCCAGCAGTTTTTCTATGAACACTGAAGCTTTCTTT	CASSFSMNTEAFF
few	TRBV9	TRBJ2-7	TRBD2	TGTGCCAGCAGCGCCAGTAGGGAGGGCACGCGCTCCTACGAGCAGTACTTC	CASSASREGTRSYEQYF
few	TRBV4-2	TRBJ2-7	-	TGTGCCAGCAGCCAAGCCGTACGGTCCTACGAGCAGTACTTC	CASSQAVRSYEQYF
-	TRBV6-4	TRBJ2-7	-	TGTGCCAGCAGTGACGGCCGGGAGCTCTACGAGCAGTACTTC	CASSDGRELYEQYF
once	TRBV11-3	TRBJ2-1	TRBD2	TGTGCCAGCAGCTTAGGGGGTGAGCGGGGCTACAATGAGCAGTTCTTC	CASSLGGERGYNEQFF
-	TRBV9	TRBJ1-1	-	TGTGCCAGCAGCGTAGGTCAGTACACTGAAGCTTTCTTT	CASSVGQYTEAFF
-	TRBV15	TRBJ2-2	-	TGTGCCACCGCCGGGACAACGAACACCGGGGAGCTGTTTTTT	CATAGTTNTGELFF
-	TRBV29-1	TRBJ2-7	TRBD1	TGCAGCGTCCAGCATCCGGGACAGATTTACGAGCAGTACTTC	CSVQHPGQIYEQYF
-	TRBV5-1	TRBJ1-6	TRBD1	TGCGCCAGCAGCAAGGGACAGGGGAGTTCACCCCTCCACTTT	CASSKGQGSSPLHF
-	TRBV4-1	TRBJ2-3	TRBD1	TGCGCCAGCAGCCTCGTGGGACAGGTCACAGATACGCAGTATTTT	CASSLVGQVTDTQYF
-	TRBV7-2	TRBJ2-1	-	TGTGCCAGCAGCTTAGCTTCCGCTAGGAGCTCCTACAATGAGCAGTTCTTC	CASSLASARSSYNEQFF
few	TRBV7-6	TRBJ2-1	-	TGTGCCAGCAGCTTAGTTTCAAATGAGCAGTTCTTC	CASSLVSNEQFF
-	TRBV12-1	TRBJ2-1	-	TGTGCCAGCAGCTTTGGTAAAGTAGTCTACAATGAGCAGTTCTTC	CASSFGKVVYNEQFF
few	TRBV2	TRBJ1-2	-	TGTGCCAGCAGAGATTTGAGGGGCTACACCTTC	CASRDLRGYTF
-	TRBV18	TRBJ1-1	-	TGTGCCAGCTCATCGGACAGGAACACTGAAGCTTTCTTT	CASSSDRNTEAFF
-	TRBV27	TRBJ2-7	TRBD1	TGTGCCAGCAGTTTGGGACAGGGGATCTACGAGCAGTACTTC	CASSLGQGIYEQYF
-	TRBV6-1	TRBJ1-4	-	TGTGCCAGCAGTGAAGTTACAGCAACTAATGAAAAACTGTTTTTT	CASSEVTATNEKLFF
few	TRBV30	TRBJ1-2	-	TGTGCCTGGAGAAATGTCGGTGGCTACACCTTC	CAWRNVGGYTF
-	TRBV7-2	TRBJ1-1	-	TGTGCCAGCAGCTTATGGACGGGATCCTACACTGAAGCTTTCTTT	CASSLWTGSYTEAFF
-	TRBV13	TRBJ1-3	-	TGTGCCAGCAGCTTAGGTGTTGGGGCAGACTCTGGAAACACCATATATTTT	CASSLGVGADSGNTIYF
-	TRBV6-6	TRBJ1-1	-	TGTGCCAGCAGTTACTCGGGACACTTGAACACTGAAGCTTTCTTT	CASSYSGHLNTEAFF
-	TRBV7-2	TRBJ2-1	TRBD1	TGTGCCAGCAGCGGAACAGGGGTTGCCTACAATGAGCAGTTCTTC	CASSGTGVAYNEQFF
-	TRBV18	TRBJ2-5	TRBD2	TGTGCCAGCTCACCACTCGGGGGGGAGACCCAGTACTTC	CASSPLGGETQYF
-	TRBV6-6	TRBJ1-1	TRBD1	TGTGCCAGCAGTTCCGGACAGGGGGCTGACACTGAAGCTTTCTTT	CASSSGQGADTEAFF
-	TRBV30	TRBJ2-5	TRBD2	TGTGCCTGGAGTCCAGGACTAGCGGGAGGGGAGACCCAGTACTTC	CAWSPGLAGGETQYF
-	TRBV5-1	TRBJ2-7	-	TGCGCCAGCAGCTTACTGGGGCTAGCGAGGTACGAGCAGTACTTC	CASSLLGLARYEQYF
-	TRBV2	TRBJ1-4	-	TGTGCCAGCAGCGACTATAATGAAAAACTGTTTTTT	CASSDYNEKLFF
-	TRBV4-1	TRBJ1-5	TRBD1	TGCGCCAGCAGCCCTCGACAGGGGTCCAATCAGCCCCAGCATTTT	CASSPRQGSNQPQHF